Listed below are T cell receptor beta chains from one sample, sequenced in a study of shared clonotypes between healthy human individuals. Measured with immunoSEQ multiplex PCR; TCRdb has only the in-frame clones, and not every one. The sample carries hundreds of thousands of clones, 95% to 98% recorded once. The material sequenced was naive CD8+ T cells sorted from blood. The receptors were sampled from a man aged 25-45 years in good health. The CDR3 runs from the conserved cysteine through the conserved F or W. D genes are given only for firm matches. A row's size may be missing; if present it is once, few, many or a size class.

D gene	V gene	J gene	clone size	CDR3 protein	CDR3 DNA
NA	TRBV27	TRBJ2-7	NA	CASSPRQGGEQYF	TGTGCCAGCAGCCCCCGGCAGGGAGGCGAGCAGTACTTC
NA	TRBV7-9	TRBJ1-1	once	CASSLVVRNTEAFF	TGTGCCAGCAGCTTAGTAGTACGGAACACTGAAGCTTTCTTT
NA	TRBV4-3	TRBJ2-2	NA	CASSQDSRLLFF	TGCGCCAGCAGCCAAGATTCCCGGCTGCTGTTTTTT
NA	TRBV7-2	TRBJ1-2	NA	CASSLESRVGSYGYTF	TGTGCCAGCAGCTTAGAATCTAGGGTTGGGAGCTATGGCTACACCTTC
NA	TRBV27	TRBJ2-1	NA	CASMEGFNEQFF	TGTGCCAGCATGGAAGGATTCAATGAGCAGTTCTTC
NA	TRBV13	TRBJ2-7	NA	CASSLVGEQYF	TGTGCCAGCAGCTTAGTGGGGGAGCAGTACTTC
NA	TRBV4-1	TRBJ2-7	NA	CASSQWVGYEQYF	TGCGCCAGCAGCCAGTGGGTGGGCTACGAGCAGTACTTC
NA	TRBV27	TRBJ1-4	NA	CASSPLNMWGPGEKLFF	TGTGCCAGCAGTCCCCTAAATATGTGGGGACCGGGTGAAAAACTGTTTTTT
NA	TRBV9	TRBJ1-2	NA	CASSVVDGQGLGYGYTF	TGTGCCAGCAGCGTAGTAGACGGACAAGGCTTAGGCTATGGCTACACCTTC
NA	TRBV13	TRBJ2-6	NA	CASSLATPSGANVLTF	TGTGCCAGCAGCTTAGCTACCCCCTCTGGGGCCAACGTCCTGACTTTC
NA	TRBV11-2	TRBJ2-7	NA	CASSLTYEQYF	TGTGCCAGCAGCTTGACTTACGAGCAGTACTTC
TRBD1	TRBV7-6	TRBJ1-1	NA	CASSPGQGIEAFF	TGTGCCAGCAGCCCGGGACAGGGGATTGAAGCTTTCTTT
TRBD1	TRBV6-1	TRBJ2-1	NA	CASRGDRGDEQFF	TGTGCCAGCAGGGGGGACAGGGGAGATGAGCAGTTCTTC
NA	TRBV7-2	TRBJ2-7	NA	CASSLGTNTYEQYF	TGTGCCAGCAGCTTAGGGACAAATACCTACGAGCAGTACTTC
NA	TRBV5-1	TRBJ2-7	NA	CASSGNYYEQYF	TGCGCCAGCAGCGGCAATTACTACGAGCAGTACTTC
TRBD2	TRBV7-8	TRBJ2-1	NA	CASSLEAGWLNEQFF	TGTGCCAGCAGCTTAGAAGCGGGATGGCTCAATGAGCAGTTCTTC
NA	TRBV10-1	TRBJ1-1	NA	CASSESPGNTEAFF	TGCGCCAGCAGTGAGAGCCCGGGGAACACTGAAGCTTTCTTT
TRBD2	TRBV5-1	TRBJ2-7	once	CASSLDWALAGADEQYF	TGCGCCAGCAGCTTGGATTGGGCCCTAGCGGGAGCGGATGAGCAGTACTTC
TRBD1	TRBV7-9	TRBJ2-5	once	CASSSEGQGAQTQYF	TGTGCCAGCAGCTCCGAGGGACAGGGCGCGCAGACCCAGTACTTC
NA	TRBV10-2	TRBJ1-1	NA	CASSVQGEFGTEAFF	TGCGCCAGCAGTGTTCAGGGAGAATTTGGCACTGAAGCTTTCTTT
NA	TRBV27	TRBJ2-4	NA	CASSSREGLNIQYF	TGTGCCAGCAGTTCCCGTGAGGGATTGAACATTCAGTACTTC
NA	TRBV4-1	TRBJ1-1	NA	CASSRGTSEAFF	TGCGCCAGCAGCCGAGGGACGTCGGAAGCTTTCTTT
NA	TRBV21-1	TRBJ1-1	NA	CASSPRRDRGAFF	TGTGCCAGCAGCCCTCGACGGGACAGGGGAGCTTTCTTT
NA	TRBV29-1	TRBJ1-1	NA	CSVGTPTEAFF	TGCAGCGTTGGGACTCCTACTGAAGCTTTCTTT
NA	TRBV29-1	TRBJ2-2	NA	CSVERQNTGELFF	TGCAGCGTTGAAAGGCAGAACACCGGGGAGCTGTTTTTT